These T cell receptor beta chains were read from a single sample in a study of T cell responses to AZD1222 COVID-19 vaccine. The table came from immunoSEQ multiplex PCR; TCRdb's copy has only in-frame clones and leaves some out. The sample records some 100,000 clones, roughly 92% being singletons. Sequences were derived from peripheral blood, sampled 28 days after the second AZD1222 dose. Receptor source: an adult who received the AZD1222 COVID-19 vaccine. The CDR3 runs from the conserved cysteine through the conserved F or W.

CDR3 protein	V gene	J gene
CASRENYGYTF	TRBV2	TRBJ1-2
CASSTLAGGYNEQFF	TRBV6-5	TRBJ2-1
CASSPRLQGAVNEAFF	TRBV16	TRBJ1-1
CASGIGNSPLHF	TRBV28	TRBJ1-6
CASNRFQGGNTEAFF	TRBV14	TRBJ1-1
CASSYSTRPREKLFF	TRBV6-5	TRBJ1-4
CASNGGQGIGYTF	TRBV2	TRBJ1-2
CASSPVWTGRTEAFF	TRBV4-1	TRBJ1-1
CASSQDSNRGKNIQYF	TRBV4-1	TRBJ2-4
CASSQRLQETQYF	TRBV14	TRBJ2-5
CASSIEQGPYTF	TRBV19	TRBJ1-2
CASSPRADYGYTF	TRBV7-9	TRBJ1-2
CASSLAGDPQGIEKLFF	TRBV7-8	TRBJ1-4
CASSITGREKLFF	TRBV19	TRBJ1-4
CASSLVPGDEQFF	TRBV7-6	TRBJ2-1
CASSLGGRIAVNYGYTF	TRBV5-5	TRBJ1-2
CATSDSTGPPGNGYTF	TRBV24-1	TRBJ1-2